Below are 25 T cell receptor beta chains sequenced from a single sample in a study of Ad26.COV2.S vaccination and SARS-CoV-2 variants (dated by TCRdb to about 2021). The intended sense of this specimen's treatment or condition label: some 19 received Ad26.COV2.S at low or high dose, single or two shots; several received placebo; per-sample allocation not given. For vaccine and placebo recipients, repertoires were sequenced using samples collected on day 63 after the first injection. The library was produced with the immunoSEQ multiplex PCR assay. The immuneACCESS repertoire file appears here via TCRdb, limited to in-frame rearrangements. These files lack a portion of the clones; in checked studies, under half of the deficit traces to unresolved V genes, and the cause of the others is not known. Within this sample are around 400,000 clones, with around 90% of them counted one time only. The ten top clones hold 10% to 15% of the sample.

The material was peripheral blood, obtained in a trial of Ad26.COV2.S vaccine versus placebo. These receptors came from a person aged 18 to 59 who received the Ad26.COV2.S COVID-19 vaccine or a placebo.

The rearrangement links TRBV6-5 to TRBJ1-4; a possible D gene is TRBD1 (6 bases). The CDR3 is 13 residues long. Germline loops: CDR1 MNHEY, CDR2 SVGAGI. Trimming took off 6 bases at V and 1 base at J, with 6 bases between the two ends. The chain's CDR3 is CASRQGTNEKLFF. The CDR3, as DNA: TGTGCCAGCAGACAGGGAACTAATGAAAAACTGTTTTTT.

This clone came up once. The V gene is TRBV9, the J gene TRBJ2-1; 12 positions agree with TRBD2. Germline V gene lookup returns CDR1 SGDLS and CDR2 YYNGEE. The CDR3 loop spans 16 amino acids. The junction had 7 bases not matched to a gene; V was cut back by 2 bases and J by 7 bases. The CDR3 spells CASSVRSLAGGNEQFF. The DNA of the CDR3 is TGTGCCAGCAGCGTGAGGAGTCTAGCGGGAGGGAATGAGCAGTTCTTC. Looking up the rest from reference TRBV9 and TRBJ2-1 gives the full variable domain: DSGVTQTPKHLITATGQRVTLRCSPRSGDLSVYWYQQSLDQGLQFLIQYYNGEERAKGNILERFSAQQFPDLHSELNLSSLELGDSALYFCASSVRSLAGGNEQFFGPGTRLTVL.

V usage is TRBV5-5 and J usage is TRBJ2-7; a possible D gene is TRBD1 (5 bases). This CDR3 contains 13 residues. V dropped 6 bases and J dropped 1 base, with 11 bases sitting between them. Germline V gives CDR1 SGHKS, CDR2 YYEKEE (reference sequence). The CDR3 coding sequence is TGTGCCAGCACCCCGGACAATTCCTACGAGCAGTACTTC. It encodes CASTPDNSYEQYF.

The CDR3, as DNA: TGCGCCAGCAGCCAAGTCCCAGGGAGGGACATTCAGTACTTC. This encodes CASSQVPGRDIQYF. This rearrangement joins TRBV4-1 to TRBJ2-4; 7 positions agree with TRBD2. CDR1 and CDR2 (germline): MGHRA, YSYEKL. V shed 1 base, J shed 8 bases, and the junction held 5 bases outside the gene matches. The CDR3 is 14 amino acids.

Written as DNA, the CDR3 is TGCAGTGCTAGGGACGAGACCCAGTACTTC. Translating gives CSARDETQYF. The V gene is TRBV20-1, the J gene TRBJ2-5; D gene unclear. This CDR3 region has 10 residues. Between the trimmed V and J ends, which lost 3 bases and 5 bases, there was a span of 4 bases. Germline CDR1 is DFQATT and CDR2 is SNEGSKA (reference sequence).

The CDR3 loop reads CASSLSLQGNTGELFF. CDR3 nucleotides: TGTGCCAGCAGCTTGAGCTTACAGGGGAACACCGGGGAGCTGTTTTTT. The chain has TRBV9 and TRBJ2-2; tentatively, D is TRBD1 (6 bases). V lost 4 bases and J 1 base, leaving 14 bases between the germline ends. The CDR3 is 16 amino acids. Germline lookup yields CDR1 SGDLS and CDR2 YYNGEE.

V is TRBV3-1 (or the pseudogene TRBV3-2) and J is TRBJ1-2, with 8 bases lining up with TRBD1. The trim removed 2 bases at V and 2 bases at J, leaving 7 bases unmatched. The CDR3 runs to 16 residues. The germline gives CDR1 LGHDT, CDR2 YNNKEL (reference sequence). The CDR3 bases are TGTGCCAGCAGCCAAAAGACAGGGGAGGACAACTATGGCTACACCTTC. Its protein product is CASSQKTGEDNYGYTF.

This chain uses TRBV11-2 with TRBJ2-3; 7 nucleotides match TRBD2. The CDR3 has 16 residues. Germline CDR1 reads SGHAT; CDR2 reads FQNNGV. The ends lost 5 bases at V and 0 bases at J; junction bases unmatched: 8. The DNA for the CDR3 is TGTGCCAGCAGCCTCACCGGGGGGACTAGCACAGATACGCAGTATTTT. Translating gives CASSLTGGTSTDTQYF.

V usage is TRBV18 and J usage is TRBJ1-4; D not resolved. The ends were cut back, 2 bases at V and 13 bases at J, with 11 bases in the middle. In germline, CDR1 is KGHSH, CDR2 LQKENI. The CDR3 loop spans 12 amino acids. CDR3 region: CASSPNREGLFF. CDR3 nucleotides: TGTGCCAGCTCACCAAACCGGGAGGGACTGTTTTTT. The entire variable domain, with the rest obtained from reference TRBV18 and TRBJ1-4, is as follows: NAGVMQNPRHLVRRRGQEARLRCSPMKGHSHVYWYRQLPEEGLKFMVYLQKENIIDESGMPKERFSAEFPKEGPSILRIQQVVRGDSAAYFCASSPNREGLFFGSGTQLSVL.

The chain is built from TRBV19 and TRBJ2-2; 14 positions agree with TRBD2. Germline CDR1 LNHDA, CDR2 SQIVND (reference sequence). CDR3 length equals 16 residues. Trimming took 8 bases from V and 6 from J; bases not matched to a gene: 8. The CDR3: CASSGTSGRRAGELFF. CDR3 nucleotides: TGTGCCAGTTCCGGGACTAGCGGGAGAAGGGCCGGGGAGCTGTTTTTT.

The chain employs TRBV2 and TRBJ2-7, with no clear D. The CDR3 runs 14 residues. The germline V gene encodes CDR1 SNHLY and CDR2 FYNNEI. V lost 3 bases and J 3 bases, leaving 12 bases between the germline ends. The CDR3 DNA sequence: TGTGCCAGCAGTGATAGGGTACTGAGCTACGAGCAGTACTTC. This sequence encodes CASSDRVLSYEQYF.

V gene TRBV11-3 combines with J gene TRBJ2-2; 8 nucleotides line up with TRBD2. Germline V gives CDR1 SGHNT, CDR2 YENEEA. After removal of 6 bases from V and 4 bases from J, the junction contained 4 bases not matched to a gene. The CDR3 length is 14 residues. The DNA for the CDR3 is TGTGCCAGCAGGGTAGCGGGAACCACCGGGGAGCTGTTTTTT. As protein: CASRVAGTTGELFF.

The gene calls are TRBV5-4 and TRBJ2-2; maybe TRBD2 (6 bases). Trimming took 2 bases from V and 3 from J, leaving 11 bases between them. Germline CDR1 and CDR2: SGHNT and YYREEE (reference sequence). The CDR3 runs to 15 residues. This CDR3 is CASSFQEGYTGELFF. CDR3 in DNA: TGTGCCAGCAGCTTTCAGGAGGGATACACCGGGGAGCTGTTTTTT.

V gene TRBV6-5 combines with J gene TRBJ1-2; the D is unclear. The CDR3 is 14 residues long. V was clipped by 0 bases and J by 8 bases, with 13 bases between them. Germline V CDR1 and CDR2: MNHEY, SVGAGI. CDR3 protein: CASSYSIASWGYTF. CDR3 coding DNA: TGTGCCAGCAGTTACTCGATCGCGAGTTGGGGCTACACCTTC.

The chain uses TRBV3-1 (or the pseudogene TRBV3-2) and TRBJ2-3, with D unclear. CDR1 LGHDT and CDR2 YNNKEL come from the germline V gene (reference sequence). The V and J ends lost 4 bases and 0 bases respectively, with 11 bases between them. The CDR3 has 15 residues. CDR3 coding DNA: TGTGCCAGCAGCCGAGACATCTTTAGCACAGATACGCAGTATTTT. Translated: CASSRDIFSTDTQYF.

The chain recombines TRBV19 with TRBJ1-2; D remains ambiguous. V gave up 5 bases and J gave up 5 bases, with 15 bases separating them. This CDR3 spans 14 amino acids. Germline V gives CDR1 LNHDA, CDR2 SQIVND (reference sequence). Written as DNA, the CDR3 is TGTGCCAGTAGTCCAAATGGGTTAAGATATGGCTACACCTTC. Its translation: CASSPNGLRYGYTF.

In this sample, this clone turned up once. CDR3 in amino acids: CASSSGLLQETQYF. The CDR3 nucleotides read TGTGCCAGCAGTTCAGGACTACTCCAAGAGACCCAGTACTTC. V gene TRBV5-4 combines with J gene TRBJ2-5; TRBD2 is a possible D gene (6 bases). Trimming stripped 5 bases from V and 1 base from J, with 12 bases between. The CDR3 is 14 residues long. Germline CDR1 and CDR2: SGHNT and YYREEE (reference sequence). The whole variable domain, remainder taken from reference TRBV5-4 and TRBJ2-5, is ETGVTQSPTHLIKTRGQQVTLRCSSQSGHNTVSWYQQALGQGPQFIFQYYREEENGRGNFPPRFSGLQFPNYSSELNVNALELDDSALYLCASSSGLLQETQYFGPGTRLLVL.

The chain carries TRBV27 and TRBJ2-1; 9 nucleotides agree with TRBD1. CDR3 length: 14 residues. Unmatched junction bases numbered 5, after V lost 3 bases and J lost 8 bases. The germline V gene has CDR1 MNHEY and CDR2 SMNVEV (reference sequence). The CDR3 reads CASSLAGTGHEQFF. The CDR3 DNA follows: TGTGCCAGCAGTTTGGCCGGGACAGGGCATGAGCAGTTCTTC.

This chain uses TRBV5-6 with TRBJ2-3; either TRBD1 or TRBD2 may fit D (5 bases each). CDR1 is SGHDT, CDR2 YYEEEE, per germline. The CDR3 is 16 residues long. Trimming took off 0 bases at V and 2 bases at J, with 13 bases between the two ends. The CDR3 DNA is TGTGCCAGCAGCTTGGTGGGGGATCGGCCCACAGATACGCAGTATTTT. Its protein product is CASSLVGDRPTDTQYF.

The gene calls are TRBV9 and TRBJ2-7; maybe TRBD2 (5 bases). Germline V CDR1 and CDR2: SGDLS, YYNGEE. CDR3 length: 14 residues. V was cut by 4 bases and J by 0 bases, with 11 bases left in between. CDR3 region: CASSPLGSSYEQYF. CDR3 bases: TGTGCCAGCAGCCCACTAGGTAGCTCCTACGAGCAGTACTTC.

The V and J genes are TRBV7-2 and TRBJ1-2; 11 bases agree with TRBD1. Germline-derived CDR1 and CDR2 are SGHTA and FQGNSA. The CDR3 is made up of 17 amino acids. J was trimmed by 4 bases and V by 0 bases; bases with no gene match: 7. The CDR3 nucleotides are TGTGCCAGCAGCTTAGCGGGGACAGGGGGGAAGATCTATGGCTACACCTTC. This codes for CASSLAGTGGKIYGYTF.

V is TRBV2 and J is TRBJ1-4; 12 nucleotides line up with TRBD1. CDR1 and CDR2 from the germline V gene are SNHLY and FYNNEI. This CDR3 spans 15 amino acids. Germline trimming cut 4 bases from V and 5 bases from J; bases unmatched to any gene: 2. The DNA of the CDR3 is TGTGCCAGCAGTGGGGACAGGGGGCGCAATGAAAAACTGTTTTTT. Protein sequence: CASSGDRGRNEKLFF. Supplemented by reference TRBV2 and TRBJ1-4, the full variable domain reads EPEVTQTPSHQVTQMGQEVILRCVPISNHLYFYWYRQILGQKVEFLVSFYNNEISEKSEIFDDQFSVERPDGSNFTLKIRSTKLEDSAMYFCASSGDRGRNEKLFFGSGTQLSVL.

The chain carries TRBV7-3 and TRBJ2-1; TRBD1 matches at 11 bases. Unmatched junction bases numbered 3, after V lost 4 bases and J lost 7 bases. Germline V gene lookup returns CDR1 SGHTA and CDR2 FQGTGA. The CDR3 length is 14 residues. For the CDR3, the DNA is TGTGCCAGCAGCTCAGGGACAGGGGGTAATGAGCAGTTCTTC. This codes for CASSSGTGGNEQFF.

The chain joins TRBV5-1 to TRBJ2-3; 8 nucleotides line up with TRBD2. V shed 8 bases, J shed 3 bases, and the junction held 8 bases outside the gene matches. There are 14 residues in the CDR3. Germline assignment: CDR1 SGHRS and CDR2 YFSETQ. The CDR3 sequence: CASSGLEGTDTQYF. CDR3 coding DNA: TGCGCCAGTTCGGGACTAGAGGGGACAGATACGCAGTATTTT.

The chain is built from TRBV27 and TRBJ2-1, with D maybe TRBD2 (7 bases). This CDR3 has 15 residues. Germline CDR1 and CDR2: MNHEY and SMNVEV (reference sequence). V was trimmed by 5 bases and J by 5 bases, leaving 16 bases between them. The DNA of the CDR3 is TGTGCCAGCAGTCTGGGGGGGGCTCCGAACAATGAGCAGTTCTTC. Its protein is CASSLGGAPNNEQFF.